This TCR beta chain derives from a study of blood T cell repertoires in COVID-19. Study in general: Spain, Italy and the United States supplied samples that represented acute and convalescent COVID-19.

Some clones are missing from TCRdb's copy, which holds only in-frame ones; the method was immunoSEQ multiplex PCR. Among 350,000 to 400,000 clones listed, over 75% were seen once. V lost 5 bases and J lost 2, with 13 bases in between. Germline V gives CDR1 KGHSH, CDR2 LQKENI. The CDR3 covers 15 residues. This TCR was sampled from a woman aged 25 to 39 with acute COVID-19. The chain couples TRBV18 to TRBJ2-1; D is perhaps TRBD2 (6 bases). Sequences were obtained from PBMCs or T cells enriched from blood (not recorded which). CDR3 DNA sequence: TGTGCCAGCTCAGCGGGGACGGGAGCCTACAATGAGCAGTTCTTC. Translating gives CASSAGTGAYNEQFF.